The clone carrying this T cell receptor beta chain was counted at least ten times. What it recognizes is unknown. This specimen belongs to a study of human T cells and chemical hapten exposure. Across the whole study: Upper inner arm skin measuring around 2 cm by around 2 cm received 2% DPC for sensitization.

As to time point: patch test 3, about 24 weeks after DPC sensitization. Described treatment: therapeutic diphenylcyclopropenone sensitization with weekly scalp DPC. In every case, blood was obtained before the patch test was applied. The study enrolled 18 to 70-year-old alopecia patients suitable for DPC. Trimming removed 3 bases at V and 5 bases at J, with 9 bases between. CDR1 is SGHNT, CDR2 YYREEE, per germline (reference sequence). The CDR3 runs to 12 residues. TCRdb recomputed calls from the RACE reads with MiXCR, one row per CDR3 protein. The table records 95,000 to 150,000 distinct CDR3 sequences, about 11% of them present only once. Study-wide results and caveats: Versus controls, expanded TCRs had significantly more large CDR3 similarity clusters.

Specimen: whole blood, collected in connection with sensitization to the hapten diphenylcyclopropenone (DPC). This clonotype was sampled from a woman in her 50s with alopecia areata. Some clones in this sample may be carry-over from other donors' samples. The genes are TRBV5-4 and TRBJ2-7, with D possibly called TRBD1 or TRBD2 (5 bases each). CDR3 loop: CASSWGTDEQYF. Here the CDR3 DNA reads TGTGCCAGCAGCTGGGGGACCGACGAGCAGTACTTC.